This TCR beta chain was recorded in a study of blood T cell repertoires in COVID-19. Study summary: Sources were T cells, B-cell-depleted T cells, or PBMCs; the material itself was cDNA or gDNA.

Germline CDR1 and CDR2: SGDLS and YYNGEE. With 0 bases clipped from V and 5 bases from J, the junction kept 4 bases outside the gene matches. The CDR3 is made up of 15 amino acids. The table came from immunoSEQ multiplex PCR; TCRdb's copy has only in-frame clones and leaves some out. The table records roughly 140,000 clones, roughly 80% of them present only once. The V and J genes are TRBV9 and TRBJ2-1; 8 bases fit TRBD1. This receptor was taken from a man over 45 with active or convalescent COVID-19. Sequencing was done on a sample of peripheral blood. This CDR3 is CASSVGTGYDNEQFF. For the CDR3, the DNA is TGTGCCAGCAGCGTAGGGACAGGGTACGACAATGAGCAGTTCTTC. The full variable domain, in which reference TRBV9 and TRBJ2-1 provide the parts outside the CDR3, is DSGVTQTPKHLITATGQRVTLRCSPRSGDLSVYWYQQSLDQGLQFLIQYYNGEERAKGNILERFSAQQFPDLHSELNLSSLELGDSALYFCASSVGTGYDNEQFFGPGTRLTVL.